Each of the 8 T cell receptor beta chains below was sequenced from the same sample in a study of OX40 agonist ivuxolimab in advanced cancers. The protocol was immunoSEQ multiplex PCR, while the TCRdb copy is restricted to in-frame clones and leaves out a portion. The repertoire holds 71,000 or so clones, with 86% as singletons. The sample here was CD4+ or CD8+ T cells sorted from blood, taken in a trial of the OX40 agonist ivuxolimab. These receptors were collected from an adult with an advanced solid tumor such as melanoma, head and neck, liver or kidney cancer.

The V call is TRBV18, the J call TRBJ2-7, with a possible D match to TRBD1 (6 bases). V was clipped by 2 bases and J by 2 bases, with 16 bases between them. CDR1 and CDR2 (germline): KGHSH, LQKENI. The CDR3 sequence is 16 residues long. CDR3 sequence (DNA): TGTGCCAGCTCACCAGTCCCCGGACAGACAACCTACGAGCAGTACTTC. Its protein product is CASSPVPGQTTYEQYF.

The chain combines TRBV28 with TRBJ2-5; D unclear. This CDR3 region has 14 residues. V was pared by 6 bases and J by 2 bases, with 13 bases between. The germline gives CDR1 MDHEN, CDR2 SYDVKM. Here the CDR3 reads CASSLLGQQETQYF. The CDR3 DNA follows: TGTGCCAGCAGCCTCCTAGGGCAGCAAGAGACCCAGTACTTC.

This clone was counted only a few times. This chain links TRBV7-3 with TRBJ2-5; weak D call: TRBD1 (6 bases). CDR3 size: 13 residues. The V end was cut by 5 bases, the J end by 1 base, with 8 bases between. CDR1 is SGHTA and CDR2 is FQGTGA in the germline V gene. CDR3 loop: CASSRGSQETQYF. The CDR3, as DNA: TGTGCCAGCAGCAGGGGGAGCCAAGAGACCCAGTACTTC.

The table lists this clone with a count of one. This chain joins TRBV5-1 and TRBJ2-7; 9 bases align to TRBD1. V lost 2 bases and J lost 2; bases outside the gene matches: 5. Germline V gene data show CDR1 as SGHRS and CDR2 as YFSETQ. This CDR3 is built from 15 residues. The CDR3 sequence: CASSLRTGAPYEQYF. CDR3 nucleotide sequence: TGCGCCAGCAGCTTAAGGACAGGGGCCCCCTACGAGCAGTACTTC.

The genes are TRBV5-4 and TRBJ1-1, with TRBD1 matching over 8 bases. This CDR3 region has 17 residues. Germline V lookup: CDR1 SGHNT, CDR2 YYREEE (reference sequence). Unmatched junction bases numbered 17, after V lost 5 bases and J lost 5 bases. The CDR3 DNA is TGTGCCAGCAGTCGCGACCGGAACAGGGGGATTGTTACTGAAGCTTTCTTT. Its protein is CASSRDRNRGIVTEAFF.

This rearrangement joins TRBV18 to TRBJ2-3; 9 nucleotides align to TRBD1. CDR1 is KGHSH, CDR2 LQKENI, per germline. Trimming removed 5 bases from V and 3 bases from J; junction bases left unmatched: 6. The CDR3 covers 15 residues. The DNA of the CDR3 is TGTGCCAGCTCAGCCGGGACAGGGTGGACAGATACGCAGTATTTT. It codes for CASSAGTGWTDTQYF.

For the CDR3, the DNA is TGTGCCGCTACTAGCGGGGTAAGCACAGATACGCAGTATTTT. This sequence encodes CAATSGVSTDTQYF. This chain joins TRBV30 and TRBJ2-3; 10 bases map to TRBD2. The CDR3 length is 14 residues. From germline, CDR1 is GTSNPN and CDR2 SVGIG (reference sequence). The trim removed 8 bases at V and 0 bases at J, leaving 5 bases unmatched.

This clone was seen a handful of times. The chain employs TRBV28 and TRBJ2-7; 7 positions match TRBD1. The germline V gene encodes CDR1 MDHEN and CDR2 SYDVKM. V was pared by 6 bases and J by 6 bases, with 11 bases of the junction left unmatched. The CDR3 runs 14 residues. The CDR3 here is CASRTRQGSPEQYF. The CDR3 coding sequence is TGTGCCAGCAGAACTAGACAGGGAAGTCCCGAGCAGTACTTC.